The 10 T cell receptor beta chains reported below all come from one sample, sequenced in a study of cytotoxic CD8 clonotypes in ibrutinib-treated CLL (dated by TCRdb to about 2021). The time point tag for this specimen amounts to: about eleven months on ibrutinib. The method behind the library was the immunoSEQ multiplex PCR assay. TCRdb holds this immuneACCESS table with in-frame rearrangements only. Some clones are missing; in checked studies, unresolved V genes explain under half, and the rest has no known cause. This sample lists about 43,000 clones; 55% to 80% were detected once. Jointly, the top ten make up 9.5% to 15% of the sample. The specimen comprised PBMCs, sampled after 12 months of ibrutinib treatment. The receptor source for this set is a human donor with chronic lymphocytic leukemia.

The V call is TRBV5-6, the J call TRBJ1-6; no clear D gene. The V gene lost 4 bases and the J gene lost 0 bases, with 11 bases spanning the gap. Germline CDR1 SGHDT, CDR2 YYEEEE. The CDR3 is 16 amino acids. CDR3 in amino acids: CASSLRESSYNSPLHF. The CDR3 region has the DNA TGTGCCAGCAGCCTAAGAGAGAGCTCCTATAATTCACCCCTCCACTTT.

The rearrangement links TRBV11-2 to TRBJ1-4, with unresolved D. V gave up 1 base and J gave up 4 bases, with 7 bases separating them. The CDR3 length is 14 residues. In germline, CDR1 is SGHAT, CDR2 FQNNGV. The CDR3 is CASSLAPVNEKLFF. In DNA form, the CDR3 reads TGTGCCAGCAGCTTAGCTCCGGTTAATGAAAAACTGTTTTTT.

The rearrangement links TRBV18 to TRBJ1-1; D may be TRBD1 (5 bases). This CDR3 has 17 amino acids. CDR1 is KGHSH and CDR2 is LQKENI in the germline V gene. V was clipped by 4 bases and J by 4 bases, with 22 bases between them. The CDR3 spells CASSLDRRGVGATEAFF. Here the CDR3 DNA reads TGTGCCAGCTCACTTGATCGCCGGGGAGTCGGGGCCACTGAAGCTTTCTTT.

The sample holds a few counts of this clone. V usage is TRBV11-2 and J usage is TRBJ2-2; 9 nucleotides match TRBD2. The CDR3 spans 17 residues. After removal of 3 bases from V and 4 bases from J, the junction contained 9 bases not matched to a gene. In germline, CDR1 is SGHAT, CDR2 FQNNGV. The CDR3 nucleotides are TGTGCCAGCAGCTTCCTTGCGGGGGGGCGTGGCACCGGGGAGCTGTTTTTT. Translated: CASSFLAGGRGTGELFF. Filled out from reference TRBV11-2 and TRBJ2-2, the complete variable domain reads EAGVAQSPRYKIIEKRQSVAFWCNPISGHATLYWYQQILGQGPKLLIQFQNNGVVDDSQLPKDRFSAERLKGVDSTLKIQPAKLEDSAVYLCASSFLAGGRGTGELFFGEGSRLTVL.

This chain connects TRBV6-4 to TRBJ1-2; no clear D gene. V was clipped by 6 bases and J by 2 bases, with 4 bases between them. CDR3 length equals 11 residues. Germline V gives CDR1 MRHNA, CDR2 SNTAGT. The CDR3 here is CASRDNYGYTF. The DNA for the CDR3 is TGTGCCAGCAGGGACAACTATGGCTACACCTTC.

The gene calls are TRBV15 and TRBJ2-1; tentatively, D is TRBD1 (5 bases). CDR3 size: 12 residues. V was cut by 4 bases and J by 8 bases, with 9 bases left in between. CDR1 is LNHNV and CDR2 is YYDKDF in the germline V gene (reference sequence). CDR3 loop: CATSKGLHEQFF. CDR3 sequence (DNA): TGTGCCACCAGCAAGGGGTTGCATGAGCAGTTCTTC.

The sample holds one count of this clone. The chain links TRBV7-3 to TRBJ2-1; TRBD2 aligns across 9 bases. With 5 bases clipped from V and 8 bases from J, the junction kept 10 bases outside the gene matches. This CDR3 region has 15 residues. Germline CDR1 reads SGHTA; CDR2 reads FQGTGA. CDR3 in DNA: TGTGCCAGCAGCCCCCAGCGGGGGGTCCGTTATGAGCAGTTCTTC. Protein sequence: CASSPQRGVRYEQFF.

The genes are TRBV7-9 and TRBJ1-2, with D hard to call. CDR1 and CDR2 from the germline V gene are SEHNR and FQNEAQ (reference sequence). This CDR3 has 14 amino acids. The germline V and J ends were trimmed by 7 bases and 4 bases, with 16 bases remaining between them. The CDR3 coding sequence is TGTGCCAGCACCCCCGGGGTCAGAGTCTATGGCTACACCTTC. This gives the protein CASTPGVRVYGYTF.

This clone occurred a few times. J is TRBJ1-2 and V is TRBV5-1; D remains unclear. Between the trimmed V and J ends, which lost 0 bases and 2 bases, there was a span of 5 bases. This CDR3 spans 13 amino acids. Germline V lookup: CDR1 SGHRS, CDR2 YFSETQ. The CDR3 sequence is CASSLEGNYGYTF. DNA for the CDR3: TGCGCCAGCAGCTTGGAAGGGAACTATGGCTACACCTTC.

The chain carries TRBV5-8 and TRBJ1-2; D remains unclear. Germline CDR1 is SGHTS and CDR2 is YDEGEE. The CDR3 consists of 14 residues. V was shortened by 2 bases and J by 8 bases, with 16 bases between the two germline ends. Here the CDR3 DNA reads TGTGCCAGCAGCTTCGGAGGCCCGCTACTGGGCTACACCTTC. Protein product: CASSFGGPLLGYTF.